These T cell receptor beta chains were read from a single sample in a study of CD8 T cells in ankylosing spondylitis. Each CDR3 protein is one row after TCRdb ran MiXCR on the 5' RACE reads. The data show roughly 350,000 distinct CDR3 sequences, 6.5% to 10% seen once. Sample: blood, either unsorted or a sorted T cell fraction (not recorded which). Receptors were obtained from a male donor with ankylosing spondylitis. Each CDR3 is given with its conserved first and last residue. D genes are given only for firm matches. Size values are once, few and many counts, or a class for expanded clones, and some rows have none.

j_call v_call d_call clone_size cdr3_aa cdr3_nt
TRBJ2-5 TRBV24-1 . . CATSVVQGGWETQYF TGTGCCACCAGTGTTGTACAGGGCGGATGGGAGACCCAGTACTTC
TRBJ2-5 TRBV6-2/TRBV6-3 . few CASSYPGETQYF TGTGCCAGCAGTTACCCCGGAGAGACCCAGTACTTC
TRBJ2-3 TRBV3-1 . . CASSQNAGGKGTDTQYF TGTGCCAGCAGCCAAAACGCGGGCGGGAAAGGCACAGATACGCAGTATTTT
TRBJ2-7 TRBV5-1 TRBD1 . CASRAMPGTGAYEQYF TGCGCCAGCAGAGCAATGCCCGGGACAGGAGCCTACGAGCAGTACTTC
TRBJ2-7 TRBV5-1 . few CASSLAPERANEQYF TGCGCCAGCAGCTTGGCCCCGGAGAGGGCAAACGAGCAGTACTTC
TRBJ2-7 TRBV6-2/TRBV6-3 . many CASSYDAGRPSYEQYF TGTGCCAGCAGTTACGACGCCGGCAGGCCTTCCTACGAGCAGTACTTC
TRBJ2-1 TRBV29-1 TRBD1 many CSAGGTGSYNEQFF TGCAGCGCCGGCGGGACAGGGAGTTACAATGAGCAGTTCTTC
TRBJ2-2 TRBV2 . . CASSEAIANTGELFF TGTGCCAGCAGTGAAGCTATCGCGAACACCGGGGAGCTGTTTTTT
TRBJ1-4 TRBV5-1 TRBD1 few CASSSRTGRDEKLFF TGCGCCAGCAGCAGCCGGACAGGGAGGGATGAAAAACTGTTTTTT
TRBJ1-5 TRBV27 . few CAPKKGEMEPQHF TGTGCCCCAAAGAAAGGGGAGATGGAGCCCCAGCATTTT